The T cell receptor beta chain under discussion was sequenced for a study of human T cells and chemical hapten exposure. Study at large: Patches with 0.01% DPC went on the upper back, and the tests were read at 6 days. Predominantly women, the patients had alopecia areata, totalis or universalis.

The sample holds a few counts of this clonotype. The ends lost 6 bases at V and 5 bases at J; junction bases unmatched: 5. There are 13 residues in the CDR3. Germline V gene lookup returns CDR1 DFQATT and CDR2 SNEGSKA (reference sequence). Stated time point: patch test 1, 2 weeks after DPC sensitization. The treatment was: therapeutic diphenylcyclopropenone sensitization with weekly scalp DPC. At every patch-test visit, blood was drawn before the patch test was applied. MiXCR was run by TCRdb on the RACE reads, yielding one entry per CDR3 protein. The profile shows around 380,000 distinct CDR3 sequences, around 4.8% of them singletons.

The V call is TRBV20-1, the J call TRBJ1-5, with TRBD1 matching over 9 bases. This receptor was taken from a woman between 45 and 65 years old with alopecia areata. Some clones in this sample may be carry-over from other donors' samples. Source: whole blood, taken in connection with sensitization to the hapten diphenylcyclopropenone (DPC). Here the CDR3 reads CSARQGVDQPQHF. CDR3 nucleotides: TGCAGTGCGAGACAGGGGGTGGATCAGCCCCAGCATTTT.